This passage covers 30 T cell receptor beta chains from one sample sequenced in a study of tumor-infiltrating lymphocytes in primary liver carcinoma. Making TCR beta cDNA involved 400 to 600 ng total RNA and a constant-region primer. It was through three nested multiplex PCR rounds of slightly modified ARM-PCR that TCR beta libraries arose. The first two PCR rounds used TRBV1-TRBV30 primers with a Cbeta primer, roughly 10 cycles each. TCRdb passed the multiplex PCR reads through MiXCR, listing each CDR3 protein once. This sample has around 330,000 distinct CDR3 sequences, with 65% found just once. The source of the blood RNA was unsorted whole blood, and germline DNA was extracted as well. The sequenced sample was peripheral blood. The receptors here all came from a man in his forties with primary liver carcinoma and hepatitis B virus infection.

A note on this clonotype: This may be a read error, as it is one base from a much larger clone. The chain has TRBV6-1 and TRBJ2-6, with 7 nucleotides matching TRBD1. The germline gives CDR1 MNHNS, CDR2 SASEGT. The CDR3 contains 22 residues. The CDR3 DNA reads TGTGCCAGCATTGAACTTTCGAGGTTTTTTGACAGGGTCAGATCTGGGGCCAACGTCCTGACTTTC. Amino acids: CASIELSRFFDRVRSGANVLTF.

This chain links TRBV10-3 with TRBJ2-1, with D unresolved. Deletions cut 5 bases from V and 3 bases from J, with 8 bases between. The CDR3 spans 13 residues. CDR1 is ENHRY, CDR2 SYGVKD, per germline. DNA of the CDR3: TGTGCCATCAGTTACACGGGCTACAATGAGCAGTTCTTC. Amino acid sequence: CAISYTGYNEQFF.

This chain links TRBV13 with TRBJ2-3; unclear D gene. The CDR3 totals 14 residues. Germline lookup yields CDR1 PRHDT and CDR2 FYEKMQ (reference sequence). V lost 9 bases, J lost 2 bases, and 15 bases lay in between. The CDR3 sequence: CARSEPVNTDTQYF. The DNA of the CDR3 is TGTGCCAGAAGCGAGCCGGTTAACACAGATACGCAGTATTTT.

This clonotype was counted a few times. The V and J genes are TRBV5-1 and TRBJ1-2, with 9 positions matching TRBD1. The V and J ends lost 1 base and 1 base, in that order; junction bases with no gene match: 11. This CDR3 is 18 amino acids long. Germline V gene data show CDR1 as SGHRS and CDR2 as YFSETQ. The CDR3 spells CASSLWEGQGQLNYGYTF. The CDR3 region has the DNA TGCGCCAGCAGCTTGTGGGAGGGACAGGGCCAACTTAACTATGGCTACACCTTC.

For this clonotype: A much more abundant neighbour one base away suggests this may be a read error. The rearrangement uses TRBV6-5 and TRBJ2-7, with a weak D call TRBD2 (5 bases). The CDR3 sequence is 15 residues long. Looked up from germline, CDR1 is MNHEY and CDR2 is SVGAGI. The germline V and J ends were trimmed by 6 bases and 1 base, with 16 bases remaining between them. CDR3: CASRPRVSESYEQYF. CDR3 nucleotides: TGTGCCAGCAGGCCCCGGGTTAGCGAGTCCTACGAGCAGTACTTC.

In this sample, this clonotype turned up a few times. A junction end diverges from the germline sequence, so it may reflect a read error. V gene TRBV6-5 combines with J gene TRBJ1-2; 8 positions agree with TRBD1. The CDR3 covers 11 residues. Germline V gene sequence: CDR1 MNHEY, CDR2 SVGAGI. CDR3 bases: TGTGCCAGCAGTACCGGGACAGGCTACGCCTTC. This sequence encodes CASSTGTGYAF.

In this sample, this clonotype turned up a few times. The chain combines TRBV5-4 with TRBJ1-5; no clear D gene. V was cut by 4 bases and J by 0 bases, with 11 bases left in between. Per the germline V gene, CDR1 is SGHNT and CDR2 is YYREEE (reference sequence). This CDR3 region has 15 residues. Written as DNA, the CDR3 is TGTGCCAGCAGCCTAGACCCTTATAGCAATCAGCCCCAGCATTTT. It specifies CASSLDPYSNQPQHF.

Of note for this clonotype: One end of the junction varies from germline; a read error may be responsible. V is TRBV6-5 and J is TRBJ2-5; TRBD1 matches 9 bases. In germline, CDR1 is MNHEY, CDR2 SVGAGI. The CDR3 has 14 residues. The CDR3 DNA sequence: TGTGCCAGCAGTTACGGACAGGGGCAAGGGACCCAATACTTC. Its protein product is CASSYGQGQGTQYF.

A remark on this clonotype: This may be a read error, as it is one base from a much larger clone. The gene calls are TRBV5-1 and TRBJ2-5, with 7 bases lining up with TRBD1. Germline trimming cut 3 bases from V and 10 bases from J; bases unmatched to any gene: 3. Germline V lookup: CDR1 SGHRS, CDR2 YFSETQ. This CDR3 has 11 amino acids. The CDR3 sequence: CASSSPGGQYF. CDR3 coding DNA: TGCGCCAGCAGCTCACCAGGGGGCCAGTACTTC.

To note about this clonotype: This could be a read error, since a much larger clone is one nucleotide away. V gene TRBV6-2 or TRBV6-3 combines with J gene TRBJ2-7; 7 bases are a match to TRBD2. V was pared by 6 bases and J by 0 bases, with 8 bases of the junction left unmatched. The CDR3 loop spans 15 amino acids. Per the germline V gene, CDR1 is MNHEY and CDR2 is SVGEGT. CDR3 residues: CASRYSSGSSYEQYF. CDR3 in DNA: TGTGCCAGCAGGTATTCTAGCGGCAGCTCCTACGAGCAGTACTTC.

The J gene is TRBJ1-5, the V gene TRBV19; D is ambiguous. Germline values: CDR1 LNHDA, CDR2 SQIVND (reference sequence). The CDR3 totals 15 residues. The V end was cut by 2 bases, the J end by 4 bases, with 12 bases between. The CDR3 DNA is TGTGCCAGTAGTATAAGCGGGGTAGGGAATCAGCCCCAGCATTTT. Its translation: CASSISGVGNQPQHF.

In its sample, this clonotype was seen once. Sequence at one end of the junction differs from germline and may be a read error. The chain combines TRBV11-1 with TRBJ2-1, with D unclear. CDR3 size: 13 residues. The germline V gene encodes CDR1 SGHAT and CDR2 FQDESV (reference sequence). Here the CDR3 reads CASSSLGWNGQFF. For the CDR3, the DNA is TGTGCCAGCAGTTCCCTGGGGTGGAATGGGCAGTTCTTC.

Concerning this clonotype itself: A junction boundary mismatches the germline segment, possibly from a read error. The chain joins TRBV6-5 to TRBJ1-1; TRBD1 might be the D (5 bases). The CDR3 runs to 14 residues. Germline V lookup: CDR1 MNHEY, CDR2 SVGAGI. The CDR3 coding sequence is TGTGCCAGCAAGCCAGGGAGTGGGAACACTGAAGCTTTTTTT. It encodes CASKPGSGNTEAFF.

The V and J genes are TRBV6-1 and TRBJ2-3, with 7 nucleotides matching TRBD1. The CDR3 length is 14 residues. The V gene's germline CDR1 is MNHNS and CDR2 SASEGT. With V trimmed by 10 bases and J by 3 bases, 10 bases remained unmatched. For the CDR3, the DNA is TGTGCCACGCAGGGGGAGAGACGGACAGATACGCAGTATTTT. Amino acids: CATQGERRTDTQYF.

The V gene is TRBV5-1, the J gene TRBJ2-7; 7 bases align to TRBD1. This CDR3 is built from 13 residues. Looked up from germline, CDR1 is SGHRS and CDR2 is YFSETQ. The J segment lost 3 bases and the V segment lost 5 bases, leaving 5 bases of the junction unmatched. The CDR3 sequence: CASSSNRGYEQYF. DNA for the CDR3: TGCGCCAGCAGTTCCAACAGGGGCTACGAGCAGTACTTC.

The gene calls are TRBV7-8 and TRBJ2-7; D uncertain. V dropped 1 base and J dropped 0 bases, with 10 bases sitting between them. This CDR3 is built from 15 residues. Germline lookup yields CDR1 SGHVS and CDR2 FQNEAQ. The CDR3 loop is CASSLESDGSYEQYF. The CDR3 DNA reads TGTGCCAGCAGCTTAGAGTCCGACGGCTCCTACGAGCAGTACTTC. Full variable domain (rest looked up from reference TRBV7-8 and TRBJ2-7): GAGVSQSPRYKVAKRGQDVALRCDPISGHVSLFWYQQALGQGPEFLTYFQNEAQLDKSGLPSDRFFAERPEGSVSTLKIQRTQQEDSAVYLCASSLESDGSYEQYFGPGTRLTVT.

The rearrangement joins TRBV29-1 to TRBJ1-5; possible D gene TRBD1, 6 bases. The CDR3 has 14 residues. From germline, CDR1 is SQVTM and CDR2 ANQGSEA. This chain's CDR3 is CNVRAPGDNQPQHF. In DNA form, the CDR3 reads TGCAACGTGAGGGCTCCAGGGGACAATCAGCCCCAGCATTTT.

The sample holds one count of this clonotype. The chain recombines TRBV7-9 with TRBJ1-4; a weak D match, TRBD1 (6 bases). Per the germline V gene, CDR1 is SEHNR and CDR2 is FQNEAQ (reference sequence). This CDR3 comprises 13 residues. Trimming cost V 1 base and J 14 bases, with 14 bases left between them. The chain's CDR3 is CASSLGTAAYLFF. In nucleotides, the CDR3 is TGTGCCAGCAGCTTAGGGACAGCCGCGTATCTGTTTTTT.

This clonotype has only one observation. The V and J genes are TRBV6-5 and TRBJ2-5, with D perhaps being TRBD1 or TRBD2 (5 bases each). V was pared by 2 bases and J by 7 bases, with 14 bases between. The CDR3 is made up of 14 amino acids. Germline loops: CDR1 MNHEY, CDR2 SVGAGI. CDR3 loop: CASSYEGSGGTQYF. DNA of the CDR3: TGTGCCAGCAGTTACGAGGGGAGTGGAGGGACCCAGTACTTC.

A note on this clonotype: Sequence at one end of the junction differs from germline and may be a read error. The chain carries TRBV10-3 and TRBJ2-1, with D perhaps given as TRBD1 or TRBD2 (5 bases each). Germline V gene sequence: CDR1 ENHRY, CDR2 SYGVKD. The length of the CDR3 is 14 residues. The CDR3 here is CAINEGMGYNEQFF. As DNA, the CDR3 is TGTGCCATCAATGAGGGGATGGGATACAATGAGCAGTTCTTC.

With regard to this clonotype: This could be a read error, since a much larger clone is one nucleotide away. V and J are TRBV12-3 or TRBV12-4 and TRBJ2-3; TRBD2 might be the D (5 bases). This CDR3 region has 15 residues. The CDR3 DNA reads as TGTGACAGCAGAACTGGACTGCTTTTCACAGATACGCAGTATTTT. It yields the protein CDSRTGLLFTDTQYF.

At least ten counts were recorded for this clonotype. The chain has TRBV11-2 and TRBJ2-7, with 7 bases aligning to TRBD2. J was trimmed by 2 bases and V by 3 bases; bases with no gene match: 4. CDR3 length: 14 residues. Per germline, CDR1 SGHAT and CDR2 FQNNGV. CDR3 sequence: CASSFPGTTYEQYF. The CDR3, as DNA: TGTGCCAGCAGCTTCCCCGGGACTACCTACGAGCAGTACTTC. The whole variable domain, filled in from reference TRBV11-2 and TRBJ2-7, reads EAGVAQSPRYKIIEKRQSVAFWCNPISGHATLYWYQQILGQGPKLLIQFQNNGVVDDSQLPKDRFSAERLKGVDSTLKIQPAKLEDSAVYLCASSFPGTTYEQYFGPGTRLTVT.

The chain employs TRBV5-1 and TRBJ1-2, with D possibly matching TRBD1 (6 bases). Trimming took off 4 bases at V and 4 bases at J, with 11 bases between the two ends. The CDR3 covers 13 residues. Germline V gene lookup returns CDR1 SGHRS and CDR2 YFSETQ. Written as DNA, the CDR3 is TGCGCCAGCAGCCCCGGGACATTCTATGGCTACACCTTC. Protein sequence: CASSPGTFYGYTF.

This clonotype was recorded once. In this CDR3 the conserved last residue, phenylalanine or tryptophan, is missing, so a read error is likely. The gene calls are TRBV7-9 and TRBJ2-5; D may be TRBD1 (6 bases). The CDR3 has 14 amino acids. Germline V CDR1 and CDR2: SEHNR, FQNEAQ (reference sequence). The CDR3 spells CTSSLSRGEETQYL. Written as DNA, the CDR3 is TGTACCAGCAGCTTATCCAGGGGAGAAGAGACCCAGTACCTC.

Details on this clonotype: It is likely a read error, because the conserved phenylalanine at the end of the CDR3 is missing. The rearrangement links TRBV20-1 to TRBJ2-1, with 8 bases identical to TRBD2. Germline V gene data show CDR1 as DFQATT and CDR2 as SNEGSKA (reference sequence). The CDR3 has 15 residues. The CDR3 bases are TGCACTGCGCTTCAGCGGGAGAGCTCCTACAATGAGCAGTTCTTA. This translates into CTALQRESSYNEQFL.

The V gene is TRBV28, the J gene TRBJ2-1, with a tentative D call TRBD2 (6 bases). Germline assignment: CDR1 MDHEN and CDR2 SYDVKM. V shed 7 bases and J shed 5 bases, with 18 bases lying between them. This CDR3 is 15 amino acids long. For the CDR3, the DNA is TGTGCCAGCAACTCCCCCGGGACTCCTGACAATGAGCAGTTCTTC. This sequence encodes CASNSPGTPDNEQFF. The full variable domain, in which reference TRBV28 and TRBJ2-1 provide the parts outside the CDR3, is DVKVTQSSRYLVKRTGEKVFLECVQDMDHENMFWYRQDPGLGLRLIYFSYDVKMKEKGDIPEGYSVSREKKERFSLILESASTNQTSMYLCASNSPGTPDNEQFFGPGTRLTVL.

In the case of this clonotype: A read error is possible here, since a much larger clone lies one base away. This chain uses TRBV12-3 or TRBV12-4 with TRBJ2-1, with no clear D. The V gene lost 6 bases and the J gene lost 4 bases, with 19 bases spanning the gap. The CDR3 consists of 16 residues. CDR3 sequence reads: CASSLLEGWQYNEQFF. CDR3 sequence (DNA): TGTGCCAGCAGCTTACTCGAAGGGTGGCAATACAATGAGCAGTTCTTC.

Worth noting for this clonotype: The junction differs from germline at one of its ends, possibly a read error. The rearrangement uses TRBV4-3 and TRBJ2-3; possibly TRBD1 for D (5 bases). Germline lookup yields CDR1 LGHNA and CDR2 YSLEER. The CDR3 length is 15 residues. CDR3: CAGSLHPGSTDTQYF. In nucleotides, the CDR3 is TGCGCCGGCAGTCTGCACCCAGGGAGCACAGATACGCAGTATTTT.

As to this clonotype: A much larger clone differs by one base, so this may be a read error. The J gene is TRBJ2-3, the V gene TRBV18; D is possibly TRBD2 (5 bases). The CDR3 is 13 amino acids. Germline CDR1 KGHSH, CDR2 LQKENI. Trimming took off 3 bases at V and 14 bases at J, with 18 bases between the two ends. In DNA, the CDR3 is TGTGCCAGCTCACCGCTCGCAGCGGTCGAGGCGTATTTT. Its translation is CASSPLAAVEAYF. The full variable domain, with the rest looked up from reference TRBV18 and TRBJ2-3, is NAGVMQNPRHLVRRRGQEARLRCSPMKGHSHVYWYRQLPEEGLKFMVYLQKENIIDESGMPKERFSAEFPKEGPSILRIQQVVRGDSAAYFCASSPLAAVEAYFGPGTRLTVL.

This clonotype was seen many times. J is TRBJ1-1 and V is TRBV6-1, with D uncertain. Trimming pared 3 bases from V and 0 bases from J, leaving 5 bases between. The length of the CDR3 is 13 residues. The germline V gene has CDR1 MNHNS and CDR2 SASEGT. DNA for the CDR3: TGTGCCAGCAGTGACACCCTGAACACTGAAGCTTTCTTT. Encoded protein: CASSDTLNTEAFF.